These 10 T cell receptor beta chains were all obtained from the same sample, sequenced in a study of blood T cell dynamics during melanoma immunotherapy. The repertoire was sequenced with immunoSEQ multiplex PCR; TCRdb's copy has only in-frame clones and lacks some. There are over 8,000 clones in the sample; approximately 83% occur only once, and roughly a tenth lies in the top ten. Time point here: pre-treatment baseline. This specimen consisted of blood, obtained from a patient treated with checkpoint blockade. These receptors came from a human donor with melanoma.

The chain employs TRBV30 and TRBJ1-2, with D uncertain. In germline, CDR1 is GTSNPN, CDR2 SVGIG (reference sequence). Trimming took off 0 bases at V and 0 bases at J, with 11 bases between the two ends. This CDR3 is built from 15 residues. The CDR3 here is CAWSVGGFANYGYTF. CDR3 nucleotide sequence: TGTGCCTGGAGTGTGGGTGGGTTCGCTAACTATGGCTACACCTTC.

This chain connects TRBV11-2 to TRBJ2-2, with D unclear. Germline V CDR1 and CDR2: SGHAT, FQNNGV. The CDR3 runs 13 residues. V dropped 2 bases and J dropped 3 bases, with 4 bases sitting between them. The CDR3 nucleotides are TGTGCCAGCAGCTTATGGGACACCGGGGAGCTGTTTTTT. It translates to CASSLWDTGELFF.

The chain combines TRBV9 with TRBJ1-6; D might be TRBD1 (6 bases). The germline V and J ends were trimmed by 3 bases and 5 bases, with 9 bases remaining between them. Germline V gene lookup returns CDR1 SGDLS and CDR2 YYNGEE. The CDR3 contains 14 residues. The CDR3 DNA follows: TGTGCCAGCAGCGAGGGACAAAATAATTCACCCCTCCACTTT. Its translation is CASSEGQNNSPLHF.

The V and J genes are TRBV5-6 and TRBJ2-3; D gene ambiguous. CDR1 and CDR2 (germline): SGHDT, YYEEEE. Deletions cut 3 bases from V and 2 bases from J, with 10 bases between. This CDR3 contains 14 residues. The CDR3 loop reads CASSSITTTDTQYF. As DNA, the CDR3 is TGTGCCAGCAGCTCGATTACTACCACAGATACGCAGTATTTT.

This clone was recorded once. The J gene is TRBJ1-4, the V gene TRBV10-3, with D perhaps matching TRBD1 (5 bases). The germline V gene has CDR1 ENHRY and CDR2 SYGVKD. There are 16 residues in the CDR3. V lost 3 bases and J lost 7, with 18 bases in between. The CDR3 is CAISDSGTGGGEKLFF. The CDR3 nucleotides are TGTGCCATCAGTGACTCCGGCACGGGGGGAGGTGAAAAACTGTTTTTT.

This chain joins TRBV7-9 and TRBJ2-5; TRBD1 is a possible D gene (5 bases). The J call may be faulty, since TRBJ2-7 better matches the DNA end. Germline V gene data show CDR1 as SEHNR and CDR2 as FQNEAQ (reference sequence). There are 13 residues in the CDR3. The DNA for the CDR3 is TGTGCCAGCAGCTTGCTCGACAGCTACGAGCAGTACTTC. It yields the protein CASSLLDSYEQYF.

This clone was seen just once. The J gene is TRBJ1-3, the V gene TRBV4-1, with D tentatively TRBD1 (5 bases). Germline CDR1 reads MGHRA; CDR2 reads YSYEKL. The CDR3 spans 15 residues. Trimming shortened V by 4 bases and J by 0 bases, and 10 bases separated the two germline ends. CDR3 in DNA: TGCGCCAGCAGCCTAGGACAAGCCTCTGGAAACACCATATATTTT. This encodes CASSLGQASGNTIYF.

V gene TRBV10-1 combines with J gene TRBJ1-1; D remains unclear. The CDR3 consists of 13 residues. The V end was cut by 3 bases, the J end by 2 bases, with 7 bases between. Per the germline V gene, CDR1 is WNHNN and CDR2 is SYGVQD (reference sequence). The CDR3 region is CASSDGSNTEAFF. CDR3 bases: TGCGCCAGCAGTGACGGGTCTAACACTGAAGCTTTCTTT.

This clone was picked up one time. The V gene is TRBV19, the J gene TRBJ1-2, with 11 positions matching TRBD1. Germline V gene data show CDR1 as LNHDA and CDR2 as SQIVND (reference sequence). V shed 6 bases and J 8 bases; nucleotides not matched to a gene: 17. The CDR3 is 17 residues long. The CDR3 DNA reads TGTGCCAGTAGCACCTTCGGACAGGGGGCTAACCTGGAGGGCTACACCTTC. Translated: CASSTFGQGANLEGYTF.

The chain employs TRBV29-1 and TRBJ1-1; D is perhaps TRBD1 (5 bases). Per germline, CDR1 SQVTM and CDR2 ANQGSEA. V was pared by 6 bases and J by 7 bases, with 12 bases between. The CDR3 covers 11 residues. The CDR3 DNA reads TGCAGCGTGGGGACGCAATTTGAAGCTTTCTTT. It codes for CSVGTQFEAFF.